One and the same sample provided the 27 T cell receptor beta chains below, sequenced in a study of OX40 agonist ivuxolimab in advanced cancers. Libraries were prepared by immunoSEQ multiplex PCR; TCRdb keeps only in-frame clonotypes and omits some of them. The sample lists 45,000 to 60,000 clones; around 84% were seen once. This sample comprised CD4+ or CD8+ T cells sorted from blood, obtained in a trial of the OX40 agonist ivuxolimab. The receptors originated from an adult with an advanced solid tumor such as melanoma, head and neck, liver or kidney cancer.

The chain links TRBV9 to TRBJ1-1, with 11 bases lining up with TRBD1. V was clipped by 2 bases and J by 5 bases; unmatched bases: 5. This CDR3 spans 15 amino acids. The germline V gene has CDR1 SGDLS and CDR2 YYNGEE. The CDR3 DNA reads as TGTGCCAGCAGCGTGTATGGGACAGGGGGAACTGAAGCTTTCTTT. Translating gives CASSVYGTGGTEAFF.

The chain joins TRBV4-3 to TRBJ1-3, with TRBD1 identical over 7 bases. This CDR3 contains 15 residues. Germline trimming cut 0 bases from V and 4 bases from J; bases unmatched to any gene: 3. Germline CDR1 reads LGHNA; CDR2 reads YSLEER. In DNA, the CDR3 is TGCGCCAGCAGCCAAGACCCGGGACAGGGAAACACCATATATTTT. This encodes CASSQDPGQGNTIYF.

This clone is hyperexpanded by share. The chain's CDR3 is CASSTDREEGNTQYF. The CDR3 DNA reads as TGTGCCAGCAGTACGGACAGGGAAGAAGGGAATACGCAGTATTTT. The V gene is TRBV28, the J gene TRBJ2-3; 8 bases align to TRBD1. J was trimmed by 7 bases and V by 5 bases; bases with no gene match: 11. CDR3 length: 15 residues. Germline lookup yields CDR1 MDHEN and CDR2 SYDVKM.

This sequence joins TRBV19 and TRBJ2-1; D gene uncertain. The CDR3 totals 14 residues. Between the trimmed V and J ends, which lost 3 bases and 6 bases, there was a span of 12 bases. CDR1 and CDR2 from the germline V gene are LNHDA and SQIVND (reference sequence). The CDR3 nucleotides read TGTGCCAGTAGTATTAGGGATCTCTCCAATGAGCAGTTCTTC. It specifies CASSIRDLSNEQFF.

V is TRBV19 and J is TRBJ2-2; D could derive from TRBD1 or TRBD2 (5 bases each). Trimming pared 5 bases from V and 4 bases from J, leaving 14 bases between. CDR3 length: 15 residues. Germline V gives CDR1 LNHDA, CDR2 SQIVND (reference sequence). The CDR3 bases are TGTGCCAGTAGTGGGGGTACTGCCTTCACCGGGGAGCTGTTTTTT. Protein product: CASSGGTAFTGELFF. Looking up the rest from reference TRBV19 and TRBJ2-2 gives the full variable domain: DGGITQSPKYLFRKEGQNVTLSCEQNLNHDAMYWYRQDPGQGLRLIYYSQIVNDFQKGDIAEGYSVSREKKESFPLTVTSAQKNPTAFYLCASSGGTAFTGELFFGEGSRLTVL.

The V call is TRBV4-2, the J call TRBJ2-7; the D call may be TRBD1 or TRBD2 (6 bases each). The CDR3 length is 14 residues. Germline V gene lookup returns CDR1 LGHNA and CDR2 YNFKEQ. Deletions cut 3 bases from V and 5 bases from J, with 14 bases between. CDR3 nucleotides: TGTGCCAGCAGCCAGCTCGGGGGCCGGAACGAGCAGTACTTC. Protein: CASSQLGGRNEQYF.

This rearrangement joins TRBV6-5 to TRBJ2-3; 8 bases fit TRBD2. CDR3 length: 15 amino acids. J lost 5 bases, V lost 0 bases, and 4 bases had no gene match. Germline V gene data show CDR1 as MNHEY and CDR2 as SVGAGI. DNA for the CDR3: TGTGCCAGCAGTTACTCTGCGCTAGCGGGAGATACGCAGTATTTT. Translation: CASSYSALAGDTQYF.

The chain has TRBV7-3 and TRBJ2-1; 7 nucleotides line up with TRBD2. The CDR3 spans 15 residues. Germline assignment: CDR1 SGHTA and CDR2 FQGTGA. With V trimmed by 5 bases and J by 5 bases, 9 bases remained unmatched. The DNA for the CDR3 is TGTGCCAGCAGCCCCGCTTCGGGGGGTAACAATGAGCAGTTCTTC. This codes for CASSPASGGNNEQFF.

V usage is TRBV5-6 and J usage is TRBJ2-3, with 10 bases lining up with TRBD2. The V gene end was trimmed by 4 bases and the J gene end by 6 bases; junction bases not matched to a gene: 8. The CDR3 length is 15 residues. The V gene's germline CDR1 is SGHDT and CDR2 YYEEEE. CDR3 sequence (DNA): TGTGCCAGCAGCCCTGGACTAGCGGCGGCGGATACGCAGTATTTT. Protein product: CASSPGLAAADTQYF.

CDR3 nucleotides: TGTGCCAGCAGCCCCCCCGGACACGGGGCTTTCTTT. This codes for CASSPPGHGAFF. The rearrangement links TRBV28 to TRBJ1-1; a weak D match, TRBD1 (5 bases). The CDR3 consists of 12 residues. Germline V gene data show CDR1 as MDHEN and CDR2 as SYDVKM. Trimming removed 6 bases at V and 11 bases at J, with 16 bases between.

The rearrangement uses TRBV15 and TRBJ2-7; D is ambiguous. Trimming removed 0 bases at V and 2 bases at J, with 8 bases between. Germline V lookup: CDR1 LNHNV, CDR2 YYDKDF (reference sequence). This CDR3 has 14 amino acids. CDR3 region: CATSRDIGTYEQYF. CDR3 coding DNA: TGTGCCACCAGCAGAGACATAGGGACCTACGAGCAGTACTTC.

J is TRBJ1-5 and V is TRBV19; possible D gene TRBD1, 5 bases. This CDR3 region has 12 residues. Germline V CDR1 and CDR2: LNHDA, SQIVND (reference sequence). V was clipped by 10 bases and J by 7 bases, with 14 bases between them. The CDR3 DNA sequence: TGTGCCACCGGAGGGGTATGGCAGCCCCAGCATTTT. Translation: CATGGVWQPQHF.

V and J are TRBV27 and TRBJ1-1, with unresolved D. Germline V gene lookup returns CDR1 MNHEY and CDR2 SMNVEV (reference sequence). CDR3 size: 14 residues. V dropped 2 bases and J dropped 1 base, with 8 bases sitting between them. Here the CDR3 reads CASSLGSRNTEAFF. Written as DNA, the CDR3 is TGTGCCAGCAGTTTAGGCAGTAGGAACACTGAAGCTTTCTTT.

The rearrangement links TRBV7-2 to TRBJ1-1, with 9 bases lining up with TRBD1. The CDR3 runs 17 residues. Germline CDR1 reads SGHTA; CDR2 reads FQGNSA. With V trimmed by 1 base and J by 3 bases, 9 bases remained unmatched. The CDR3 loop reads CASSLVPGQGGDTEAFF. CDR3 nucleotide sequence: TGTGCCAGCAGCTTAGTTCCGGGACAGGGTGGGGACACTGAAGCTTTCTTT.

The chain employs TRBV4-1 and TRBJ1-1; the match to TRBD1 covers 7 bases. The junction had 4 bases not matched to a gene; V was cut back by 1 base and J by 5 bases. This CDR3 has 14 amino acids. The germline CDR1 and CDR2 sequences are MGHRA and YSYEKL. The CDR3, as DNA: TGCGCCAGCAGCCAAGCGGCAGGGGGAACTGAAGCTTTCTTT. Its translation: CASSQAAGGTEAFF.

The chain uses TRBV5-1 and TRBJ2-5, with 10 bases aligning to TRBD2. This CDR3 contains 15 residues. CDR1 is SGHRS and CDR2 is YFSETQ in the germline V gene. The trim removed 2 bases at V and 6 bases at J, leaving 7 bases unmatched. This CDR3 is CASSLTSGTSQTQYF. In DNA form, the CDR3 reads TGCGCCAGCAGCTTAACTAGCGGGACCTCTCAGACCCAGTACTTC. The full variable domain, completed using reference TRBV5-1 and TRBJ2-5, is KAGVTQTPRYLIKTRGQQVTLSCSPISGHRSVSWYQQTPGQGLQFLFEYFSETQRNKGNFPGRFSGRQFSNSRSEMNVSTLELGDSALYLCASSLTSGTSQTQYFGPGTRLLVL.

The V call is TRBV5-1, the J call TRBJ2-7, with 7 bases matching TRBD1. CDR3 size: 13 residues. Trimming cost V 4 bases and J 3 bases; bases outside gene matches: 4. The V gene's germline CDR1 is SGHRS and CDR2 YFSETQ. CDR3 nucleotide sequence: TGCGCCAGCAGCCTATGGACAGGCTACGAGCAGTACTTC. The encoded protein is CASSLWTGYEQYF.

This clone was counted a single time. This chain joins TRBV7-2 and TRBJ2-2; D unresolved. The V end was cut by 4 bases, the J end by 4 bases, with 16 bases between. Germline CDR1 is SGHTA and CDR2 is FQGNSA. There are 16 residues in the CDR3. CDR3 in amino acids: CASSSVIRAPTGELFF. The DNA of the CDR3 is TGTGCCAGCAGCTCAGTGATTCGGGCACCCACCGGGGAGCTGTTTTTT.

This clone was seen a single time. The rearrangement uses TRBV6-5 and TRBJ2-3; 13 bases map to TRBD2. The CDR3 has 15 residues. CDR1 MNHEY and CDR2 SVGAGI come from the germline V gene. V lost 4 bases and J lost 5; bases outside the gene matches: 3. CDR3 in amino acids: CASSLGTSGIDTQYF. CDR3 nucleotides: TGTGCCAGCAGTTTAGGGACTAGCGGGATAGATACGCAGTATTTT.

J is TRBJ1-2 and V is TRBV7-9, with D unresolved. V lost 6 bases to trimming and J lost 6 bases, with 8 bases between them. CDR3 length: 11 amino acids. Germline V gene sequence: CDR1 SEHNR, CDR2 FQNEAQ (reference sequence). CDR3: CASSNLDGYTF. CDR3 sequence (DNA): TGTGCCAGCAGTAACTTGGATGGCTACACCTTC.

V is TRBV4-1 and J is TRBJ1-2, with 9 bases lining up with TRBD1. Germline CDR1 is MGHRA and CDR2 is YSYEKL. The CDR3 is 13 residues long. J was trimmed by 6 bases and V by 6 bases; bases with no gene match: 5. The DNA of the CDR3 is TGCGCCAGCAGGCCGGGACAGGGAGATGGCTACACCTTC. Translating it yields CASRPGQGDGYTF.

The gene calls are TRBV5-1 and TRBJ2-7; TRBD2 aligns across 7 bases. The CDR3 is 14 amino acids. CDR1 is SGHRS and CDR2 is YFSETQ in the germline V gene. V gave up 4 bases and J gave up 5 bases; unmatched junction bases: 9. The CDR3 nucleotides read TGCGCCAGCAGCCCATTGGGGGGGTCCCACGAGCAGTACTTC. Its translation is CASSPLGGSHEQYF. Full variable domain (missing parts from reference TRBV5-1 and TRBJ2-7): KAGVTQTPRYLIKTRGQQVTLSCSPISGHRSVSWYQQTPGQGLQFLFEYFSETQRNKGNFPGRFSGRQFSNSRSEMNVSTLELGDSALYLCASSPLGGSHEQYFGPGTRLTVT.

The chain carries TRBV9 and TRBJ2-2; 8 nucleotides align to TRBD2. Germline CDR1 SGDLS, CDR2 YYNGEE. The CDR3 length is 16 residues. The trim removed 4 bases at V and 2 bases at J, leaving 7 bases unmatched. For the CDR3, the DNA is TGTGCCAGCAGCCCTCATAGCGGGGACAACACCGGGGAGCTGTTTTTT. Its protein is CASSPHSGDNTGELFF.

The chain carries TRBV19 and TRBJ2-5, with D perhaps TRBD2 (7 bases). The CDR3 contains 16 residues. The ends were cut back, 6 bases at V and 1 base at J, with 18 bases in the middle. Germline loops: CDR1 LNHDA, CDR2 SQIVND (reference sequence). CDR3 DNA sequence: TGTGCCAGTAGACTATTGGGGGGGGCAACCCAAGAGACCCAGTACTTC. Translation gives CASRLLGGATQETQYF.

Only a few counts were recorded for this clone. The rearrangement joins TRBV7-9 to TRBJ2-7; 8 bases line up with TRBD1. The CDR3 has 12 amino acids. Germline CDR1 SEHNR, CDR2 FQNEAQ (reference sequence). Trimming took 8 bases from V and 3 from J; bases not matched to a gene: 3. Written as DNA, the CDR3 is TGTGCCAGCCGACAGGGGAGCTACGAGCAGTACTTC. Protein sequence: CASRQGSYEQYF.

This chain links TRBV28 with TRBJ2-2; D may correspond to TRBD1 or TRBD2 (5 bases each). The CDR3 sequence is 13 residues long. Trimming removed 2 bases from V and 6 bases from J, with 7 bases in between. Germline V gene lookup returns CDR1 MDHEN and CDR2 SYDVKM. CDR3 in amino acids: CASSLLGAGELFF. DNA for the CDR3: TGTGCCAGCAGTTTACTGGGGGCCGGGGAGCTGTTTTTT.

This chain uses TRBV6-1 with TRBJ1-3; 8 bases are shared with TRBD1. V was clipped by 7 bases and J by 6 bases; unmatched bases: 8. Per germline, CDR1 MNHNS and CDR2 SASEGT. The CDR3 spans 14 residues. In nucleotides, the CDR3 is TGTGCCAGCATGGGCAGGGGGCAGAAAAACACCATATATTTT. Protein sequence: CASMGRGQKNTIYF.